This entry lists 23 T cell receptor beta chains sequenced from one sample in a study of T cells in tumors after PD-1 blockade. Sequencing was performed with immunoSEQ multiplex PCR; in TCRdb, only in-frame clones are kept and a portion is missing. Of approximately 34,000 clones detected, about three quarters appear once; the ten largest clones hold approximately 40%. This material consisted of PBMCs, taken after anti-PD-1 treatment. These TCRs come from a human donor with basal cell carcinoma.

This chain joins TRBV12-3 or TRBV12-4 and TRBJ2-7, with a weak D call TRBD2 (6 bases). The V end was cut by 5 bases, the J end by 9 bases, with 11 bases between. The CDR3 sequence is 11 residues long. CDR3 loop: CASSNQRAQYF. The CDR3 DNA reads as TGTGCCAGCAGTAATCAGCGGGCGCAGTACTTC.

This clone has more than one count but fewer than ten. The rearrangement joins TRBV18 to TRBJ2-1; 7 nucleotides line up with TRBD2. CDR1 and CDR2 from the germline V gene are KGHSH and LQKENI. The CDR3 length is 12 residues. Trimming cost V 4 bases and J 7 bases; bases outside gene matches: 1. The CDR3 region is CASSHGGNEQFF. CDR3 DNA sequence: TGTGCCAGCTCACACGGGGGGAATGAGCAGTTCTTC.

The chain employs TRBV2 and TRBJ2-1; D uncertain. Looked up from germline, CDR1 is SNHLY and CDR2 is FYNNEI. V was trimmed by 5 bases and J by 0 bases, leaving 14 bases between them. CDR3 length: 16 amino acids. This CDR3 is CASSWTSSSSYNEQFF. CDR3 nucleotides: TGTGCCAGCAGTTGGACCAGCTCCAGCTCCTACAATGAGCAGTTCTTC.

The J gene is TRBJ1-6, the V gene TRBV25-1; a weak D match, TRBD1 (5 bases). CDR3 length equals 15 residues. CDR1 and CDR2 from the germline V gene are MGHDK and SYGVNS. The V end lost 3 bases, the J end lost 9 bases, and 15 bases lay between the germline ends. This CDR3 is CASSELQGTGSPLHF. CDR3 sequence (DNA): TGTGCCAGCAGTGAGCTCCAGGGAACTGGTTCACCCCTCCACTTT.

V gene TRBV18 combines with J gene TRBJ2-1, with D unresolved. CDR1 and CDR2 from the germline V gene are KGHSH and LQKENI. V lost 3 bases and J 4 bases, leaving 7 bases between the germline ends. The CDR3 spans 13 residues. CDR3 in DNA: TGTGCCAGCTCACCCGACTTTTACAATGAGCAGTTCTTC. Its protein is CASSPDFYNEQFF.

The J gene is TRBJ2-7, the V gene TRBV29-1; TRBD1 aligns across 12 bases. Germline V gene lookup returns CDR1 SQVTM and CDR2 ANQGSEA. This CDR3 has 13 residues. The V segment lost 4 bases and the J segment 9 bases; nucleotides outside the gene matches: 7. In nucleotides, the CDR3 is TGCAGCGTTGTTTTGGGACAGGGGGCTGGGCAGTACTTC. Translated: CSVVLGQGAGQYF.

This clone was seen a handful of times. The V and J genes are TRBV7-6 and TRBJ1-2; D is possibly TRBD1 (5 bases). CDR1 SGHVS and CDR2 FNYEAQ come from the germline V gene. This CDR3 comprises 15 residues. V gave up 4 bases and J gave up 2 bases, with 14 bases separating them. CDR3 DNA: TGTGCCAGCAGCTCCGTCCAATCAGGGAACTATGGCTACACCTTC. This gives the protein CASSSVQSGNYGYTF.

The J gene is TRBJ1-1, the V gene TRBV28; 8 bases are a match to TRBD1. Germline-derived CDR1 and CDR2 are MDHEN and SYDVKM. With 8 bases clipped from V and 4 bases from J, the junction kept 9 bases outside the gene matches. The CDR3 has 14 amino acids. This CDR3 reads CASLKQGAFTEAFF. CDR3 nucleotide sequence: TGTGCCAGCCTAAAGCAGGGGGCTTTCACTGAAGCTTTCTTT.

The rearrangement links TRBV5-1 to TRBJ1-1, with D unresolved. V shed 5 bases and J shed 1 base, with 15 bases lying between them. The CDR3 is 15 amino acids. Per the germline V gene, CDR1 is SGHRS and CDR2 is YFSETQ. CDR3 loop: CASRPDGVGNTEAFF. For the CDR3, the DNA is TGCGCCAGCAGACCTGATGGGGTAGGGAACACTGAAGCTTTCTTT.

V gene TRBV6-1 combines with J gene TRBJ2-1, with 7 bases fitting TRBD2. CDR3 length: 15 amino acids. V shed 2 bases and J 7 bases; nucleotides not matched to a gene: 8. Germline CDR1 and CDR2: MNHNS and SASEGT. The CDR3 spells CASSENRDYANEQFF. The CDR3, as DNA: TGTGCCAGCAGTGAAAACCGGGACTACGCTAATGAGCAGTTCTTC.

This clone has just a few counts. The J gene is TRBJ2-6, the V gene TRBV6-2 or TRBV6-3, with 7 bases fitting TRBD1. V lost 5 bases, J lost 0 bases, and 1 base stayed unmatched. The germline gives CDR1 MNHEY, CDR2 SVGEGT. This CDR3 is 15 amino acids long. CDR3 sequence reads: CASSRDSSGANVLTF. DNA of the CDR3: TGTGCCAGCAGTAGGGACAGCTCTGGGGCCAACGTCCTGACTTTC.

The rearrangement joins TRBV4-3 to TRBJ1-6; possible D gene TRBD1, 6 bases. V was cut by 3 bases and J by 7 bases, with 13 bases left in between. CDR1 and CDR2 (germline): LGHNA, YSLEER. This CDR3 contains 15 residues. As DNA, the CDR3 is TGCGCCAGCAGCCACCCGGACAGACTAAATTCACCCCTCCACTTT. This encodes CASSHPDRLNSPLHF.

J is TRBJ1-1 and V is TRBV5-8; TRBD1 matches at 7 bases. Germline assignment: CDR1 SGHTS and CDR2 YDEGEE. With 4 bases clipped from V and 6 bases from J, the junction kept 6 bases outside the gene matches. This CDR3 region has 13 residues. The CDR3 coding sequence is TGTGCCAGCAGCCCGGCAGGGGGATCTGAAGCTTTCTTT. Translating it yields CASSPAGGSEAFF.

The chain couples TRBV5-1 to TRBJ1-5; D not certain. Germline V gene sequence: CDR1 SGHRS, CDR2 YFSETQ. The CDR3 consists of 15 residues. With 4 bases removed from V and 5 bases from J, the gap between germline ends came to 16 bases. The CDR3 here is CASSPDSGVDQPQHF. The CDR3 bases are TGCGCCAGCAGCCCGGACTCGGGTGTCGATCAGCCCCAGCATTTT.

The rearrangement links TRBV6-1 to TRBJ1-3; the D is unclear. The CDR3 is made up of 18 amino acids. In germline, CDR1 is MNHNS, CDR2 SASEGT. V lost 1 base to trimming and J lost 0 bases, with 16 bases between them. CDR3 loop: CASSEVPLGRVSGNTIYF. The DNA of the CDR3 is TGTGCCAGCAGTGAAGTTCCTCTCGGACGGGTCTCTGGAAACACCATATATTTT.

V is TRBV7-2 and J is TRBJ1-2; 8 nucleotides agree with TRBD1. This CDR3 comprises 15 residues. V lost 3 bases, J lost 2 bases, and 5 bases stayed unmatched. Germline CDR1 SGHTA, CDR2 FQGNSA. CDR3 in DNA: TGTGCCAGCAGCTTCGGGGGGACAGGCAACTATGGCTACACCTTC. Protein product: CASSFGGTGNYGYTF.

This rearrangement joins TRBV5-3 to TRBJ2-7; 10 nucleotides agree with TRBD2. TRBV5-3 is an ORF, with its function uncertain. V trimming: 3 bases; J trimming: 6 bases; junction bases outside the gene matches: 12. This CDR3 region has 16 residues. In nucleotides, the CDR3 is TGTGCCAGAAGCTCCCATAGCGGGGGGACCCTATGCGAGCAGTACTTC. As protein: CARSSHSGGTLCEQYF.

V and J are TRBV24-1 and TRBJ2-1, with D perhaps matching TRBD1 (6 bases). The CDR3 is 14 residues long. Germline loops: CDR1 KGHDR, CDR2 SFDVKD. Trimming pared 5 bases from V and 0 bases from J, leaving 7 bases between. The CDR3 reads CATSVTGSYNEQFF. CDR3 bases: TGTGCCACCAGTGTGACAGGCTCCTACAATGAGCAGTTCTTC.

This chain joins TRBV5-1 and TRBJ2-2; D may be TRBD1 or TRBD2 (5 bases each). This CDR3 is built from 16 residues. The germline gives CDR1 SGHRS, CDR2 YFSETQ. Between the trimmed V and J ends, which lost 2 bases and 6 bases, there was a span of 17 bases. The CDR3 DNA sequence: TGCGCCAGCAGCTTAGCGCTCGGGACGAAGGCCGGGGAGCTGTTTTTT. As protein: CASSLALGTKAGELFF.

The chain links TRBV29-1 to TRBJ2-2; D might be TRBD1 or TRBD2, each matching 6 bases. The germline gives CDR1 SQVTM, CDR2 ANQGSEA. The CDR3 length is 13 residues. The V and J ends lost 7 bases and 11 bases respectively, with 20 bases between them. The CDR3: CSAIKGGGGELFF. Here the CDR3 DNA reads TGCAGCGCTATAAAAGGGGGAGGAGGTGAGCTGTTTTTT.

The chain is built from TRBV14 and TRBJ2-1; D gene unclear. The CDR3 loop spans 12 amino acids. Germline V CDR1 and CDR2: SGHDN, FVKESK. V was shortened by 3 bases and J by 14 bases, with 14 bases between the two germline ends. DNA of the CDR3: TGTGCCAGCAGCCACTCCTGGGCTAGAAAGTTCTTC. This sequence encodes CASSHSWARKFF.

V usage is TRBV6-2 or TRBV6-3 and J usage is TRBJ2-4; D ambiguous. Germline V gene sequence: CDR1 MNHEY, CDR2 SVGEGT. The length of the CDR3 is 13 residues. Trimming removed 0 bases from V and 4 bases from J, with 4 bases in between. The CDR3 coding sequence is TGTGCCAGCAGTTACTCAGCAAAAAACATTCAGTACTTC. Translating it yields CASSYSAKNIQYF.

The V and J genes are TRBV9 and TRBJ2-1; 7 bases match TRBD2. This CDR3 is 14 amino acids long. V lost 3 bases and J lost 3; bases outside the gene matches: 3. CDR1 and CDR2 from the germline V gene are SGDLS and YYNGEE. CDR3 sequence reads: CASSEGTNYNEQFF. The CDR3 DNA is TGTGCCAGCAGCGAGGGGACTAACTACAATGAGCAGTTCTTC.